The clone carrying this T cell receptor beta chain was picked up one time. This sample stems from a study of blood T cell repertoires in COVID-19. Turning to the study itself: Sample material is recorded as cDNA or gDNA derived from T cells, B-cell-depleted T cells, or PBMCs.

The CDR3 is 15 residues long. Germline CDR1 reads MGHDK; CDR2 reads SYGVNS. Deletions cut 3 bases from V and 2 bases from J, with 10 bases between. In the original analysis: Reference gene primer amplification gave nucleated cell count estimates. The data were produced by immunoSEQ multiplex PCR, yet TCRdb's version contains in-frame clones alone and is incomplete. That table supplies the V and J calls and clone size; D and trimming were determined from the DNA. The sample records under 350,000 clones, 90% being singletons. The source material was peripheral blood. The receptor was derived from a woman in her 30s with COVID-19, enrolled during active disease. This chain connects TRBV25-1 to TRBJ1-4, with TRBD1 as a possible D gene (6 bases). The CDR3, as DNA: TGTGCCAGCAGTGAGCCAACAGGGACTAATGAAAAACTGTTTTTT. Translation: CASSEPTGTNEKLFF. Drawing the rest from reference TRBV25-1 and TRBJ1-4, the complete variable domain is EADIYQTPRYLVIGTGKKITLECSQTMGHDKMYWYQQDPGMELHLIHYSYGVNSTEKGDLSSESTVSRIRTEHFPLTLESARPSHTSQYLCASSEPTGTNEKLFFGSGTQLSVL.